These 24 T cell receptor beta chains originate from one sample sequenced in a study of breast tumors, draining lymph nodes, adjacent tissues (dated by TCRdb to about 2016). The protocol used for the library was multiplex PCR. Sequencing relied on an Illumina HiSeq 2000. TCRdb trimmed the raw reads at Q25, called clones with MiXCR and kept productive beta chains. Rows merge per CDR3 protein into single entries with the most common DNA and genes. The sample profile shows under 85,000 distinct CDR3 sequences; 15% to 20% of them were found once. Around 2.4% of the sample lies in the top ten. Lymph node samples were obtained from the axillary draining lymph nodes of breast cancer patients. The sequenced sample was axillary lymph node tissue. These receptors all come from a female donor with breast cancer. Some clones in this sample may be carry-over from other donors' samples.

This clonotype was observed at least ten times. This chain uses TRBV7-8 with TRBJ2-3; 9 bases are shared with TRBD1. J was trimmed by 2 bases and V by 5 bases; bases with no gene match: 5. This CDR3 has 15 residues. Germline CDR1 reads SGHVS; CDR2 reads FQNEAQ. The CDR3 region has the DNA TGTGCCAGCAGCCCACAGGGGGCTCTCACAGATACGCAGTATTTT. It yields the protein CASSPQGALTDTQYF.

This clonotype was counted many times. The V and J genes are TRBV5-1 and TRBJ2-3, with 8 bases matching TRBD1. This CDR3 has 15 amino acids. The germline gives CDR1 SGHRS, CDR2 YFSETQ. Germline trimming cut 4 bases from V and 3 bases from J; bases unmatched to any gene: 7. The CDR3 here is CASSALDRETDTQYF. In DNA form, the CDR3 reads TGCGCCAGCAGCGCCCTGGACAGGGAGACAGATACGCAGTATTTT. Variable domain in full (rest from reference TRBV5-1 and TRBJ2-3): KAGVTQTPRYLIKTRGQQVTLSCSPISGHRSVSWYQQTPGQGLQFLFEYFSETQRNKGNFPGRFSGRQFSNSRSEMNVSTLELGDSALYLCASSALDRETDTQYFGPGTRLTVL.

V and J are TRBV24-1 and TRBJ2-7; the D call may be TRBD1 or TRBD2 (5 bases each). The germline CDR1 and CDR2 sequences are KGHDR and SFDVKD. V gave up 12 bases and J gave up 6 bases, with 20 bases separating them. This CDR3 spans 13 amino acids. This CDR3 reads CAGSGWAGSEQYF. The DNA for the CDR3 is TGTGCCGGTTCCGGGTGGGCAGGGAGCGAGCAGTACTTC.

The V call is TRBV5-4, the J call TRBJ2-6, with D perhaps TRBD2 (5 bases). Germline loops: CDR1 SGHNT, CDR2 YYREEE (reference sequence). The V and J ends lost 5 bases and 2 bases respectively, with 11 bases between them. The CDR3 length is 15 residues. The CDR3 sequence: CASSFTSAGANVLTF. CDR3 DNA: TGTGCCAGCAGTTTTACTAGTGCTGGGGCCAACGTCCTGACTTTC. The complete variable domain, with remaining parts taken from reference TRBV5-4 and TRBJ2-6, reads ETGVTQSPTHLIKTRGQQVTLRCSSQSGHNTVSWYQQALGQGPQFIFQYYREEENGRGNFPPRFSGLQFPNYSSELNVNALELDDSALYLCASSFTSAGANVLTFGAGSRLTVL.

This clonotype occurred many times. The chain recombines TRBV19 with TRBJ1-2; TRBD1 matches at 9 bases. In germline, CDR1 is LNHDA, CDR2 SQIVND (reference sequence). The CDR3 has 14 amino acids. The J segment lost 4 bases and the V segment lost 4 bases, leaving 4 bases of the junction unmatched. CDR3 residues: CASSTGTGSYGYTF. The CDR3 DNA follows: TGTGCCAGTAGTACCGGGACAGGGTCCTATGGCTACACCTTC.

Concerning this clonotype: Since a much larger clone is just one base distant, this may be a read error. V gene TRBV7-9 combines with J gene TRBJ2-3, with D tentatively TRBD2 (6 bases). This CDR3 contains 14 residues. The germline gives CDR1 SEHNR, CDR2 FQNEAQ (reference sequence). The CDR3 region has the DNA TGTGCCAGAAGCTTAGGAGGGACGGTAGATACGCAGTATTTT. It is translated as CARSLGGTVDTQYF.

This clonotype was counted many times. The CDR3 bases are TGCAGTGCTAGAGACCCCCACGATCCGGCGGGGCAGGGGCAGTACTTC. Protein sequence: CSARDPHDPAGQGQYF. The rearrangement joins TRBV20-1 to TRBJ2-7, with a tentative D call TRBD2 (6 bases). Between the trimmed V and J ends, which lost 0 bases and 9 bases, there was a span of 24 bases. CDR1 and CDR2 from the germline V gene are DFQATT and SNEGSKA (reference sequence). The CDR3 has 16 residues.

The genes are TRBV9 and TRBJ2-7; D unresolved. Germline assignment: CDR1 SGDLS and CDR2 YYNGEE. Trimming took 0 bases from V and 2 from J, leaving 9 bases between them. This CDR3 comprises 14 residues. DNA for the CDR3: TGTGCCAGCAGCGTAGGGCCAGCGACCTACGAGCAGTACTTC. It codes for CASSVGPATYEQYF.

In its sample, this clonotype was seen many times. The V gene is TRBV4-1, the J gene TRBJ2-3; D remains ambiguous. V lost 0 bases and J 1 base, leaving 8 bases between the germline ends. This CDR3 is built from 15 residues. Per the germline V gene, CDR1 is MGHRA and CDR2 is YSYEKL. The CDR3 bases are TGCGCCAGCAGCCAAGAAGAAGCAGGCACAGATACGCAGTATTTT. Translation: CASSQEEAGTDTQYF.

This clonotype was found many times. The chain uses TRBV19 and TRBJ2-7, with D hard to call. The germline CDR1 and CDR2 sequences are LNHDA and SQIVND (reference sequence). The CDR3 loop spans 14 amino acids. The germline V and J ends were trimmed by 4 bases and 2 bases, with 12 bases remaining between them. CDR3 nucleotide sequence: TGTGCCAGTAGTAACCGGCGGCCACCCTACGAGCAGTACTTC. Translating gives CASSNRRPPYEQYF.

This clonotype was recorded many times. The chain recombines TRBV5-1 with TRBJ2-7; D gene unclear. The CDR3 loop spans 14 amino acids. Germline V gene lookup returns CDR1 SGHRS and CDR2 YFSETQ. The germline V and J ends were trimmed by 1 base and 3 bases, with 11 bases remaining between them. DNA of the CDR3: TGCGCCAGCAGCTTGACCACCCCAAACTACGAGCAGTACTTC. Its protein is CASSLTTPNYEQYF.

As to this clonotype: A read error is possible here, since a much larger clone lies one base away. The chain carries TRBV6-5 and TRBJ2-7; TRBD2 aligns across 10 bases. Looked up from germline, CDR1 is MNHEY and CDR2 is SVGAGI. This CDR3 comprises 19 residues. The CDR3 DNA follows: TGTGCCAGCGGTTATCAAAGGGCTAGCGGGAGTATGGCTCACTACGAGCAGTACTTC. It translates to CASGYQRASGSMAHYEQYF.

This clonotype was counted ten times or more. The chain's CDR3 is CASSLDFVGELFF. CDR3 sequence (DNA): TGTGCCAGCAGCTTAGATTTTGTCGGGGAGCTGTTTTTT. The chain carries TRBV11-3 and TRBJ2-2; D is uncertain. Trimming stripped 0 bases from V and 7 bases from J, with 6 bases between. Germline CDR1 reads SGHNT; CDR2 reads YENEEA. The CDR3 covers 13 residues.

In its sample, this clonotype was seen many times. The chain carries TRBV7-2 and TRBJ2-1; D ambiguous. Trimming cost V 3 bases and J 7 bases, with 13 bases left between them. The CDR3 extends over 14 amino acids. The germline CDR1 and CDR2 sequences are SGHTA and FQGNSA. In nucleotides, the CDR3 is TGTGCCAGCAGCTTCCCGCACTTGGGGAATGAGCAGTTCTTC. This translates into CASSFPHLGNEQFF.

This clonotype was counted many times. Here the CDR3 reads CATSAGLAGLTEQYF. CDR3 in DNA: TGTGCCACCAGTGCGGGACTAGCGGGACTAACGGAGCAGTACTTC. The V call is TRBV24-1, the J call TRBJ2-7; TRBD2 matches at 13 bases. The V and J ends lost 5 bases and 7 bases, in that order; junction bases with no gene match: 7. This CDR3 spans 15 amino acids. Looked up from germline, CDR1 is KGHDR and CDR2 is SFDVKD.

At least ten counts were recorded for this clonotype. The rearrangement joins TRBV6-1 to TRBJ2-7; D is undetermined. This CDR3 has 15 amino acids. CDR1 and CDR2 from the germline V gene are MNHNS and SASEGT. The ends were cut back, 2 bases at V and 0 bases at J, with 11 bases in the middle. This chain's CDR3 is CASSESGASSYEQYF. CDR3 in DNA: TGTGCCAGCAGTGAATCAGGCGCAAGCTCCTACGAGCAGTACTTC.

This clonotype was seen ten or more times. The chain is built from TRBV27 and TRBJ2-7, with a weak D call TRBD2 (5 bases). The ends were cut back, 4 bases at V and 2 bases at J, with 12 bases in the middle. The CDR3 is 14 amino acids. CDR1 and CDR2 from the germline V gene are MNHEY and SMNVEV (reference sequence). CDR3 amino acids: CASSSGRRPYEQYF. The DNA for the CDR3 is TGTGCCAGCAGTTCCGGACGGAGGCCCTACGAGCAGTACTTC.

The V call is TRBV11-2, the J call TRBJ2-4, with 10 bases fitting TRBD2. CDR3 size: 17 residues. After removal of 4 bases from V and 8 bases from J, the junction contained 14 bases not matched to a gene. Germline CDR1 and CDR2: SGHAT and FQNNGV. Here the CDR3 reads CASSSFGLAEKVYIQYF. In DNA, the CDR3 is TGTGCCAGCAGCTCTTTTGGACTAGCGGAAAAAGTGTACATTCAGTACTTC.

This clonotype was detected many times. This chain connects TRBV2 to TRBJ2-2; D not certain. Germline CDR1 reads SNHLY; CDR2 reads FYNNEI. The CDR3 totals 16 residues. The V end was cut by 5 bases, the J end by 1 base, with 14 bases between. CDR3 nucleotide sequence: TGTGCCAGCAGTTCGGACGGAATGAGGAACACCGGGGAGCTGTTTTTT. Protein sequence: CASSSDGMRNTGELFF.

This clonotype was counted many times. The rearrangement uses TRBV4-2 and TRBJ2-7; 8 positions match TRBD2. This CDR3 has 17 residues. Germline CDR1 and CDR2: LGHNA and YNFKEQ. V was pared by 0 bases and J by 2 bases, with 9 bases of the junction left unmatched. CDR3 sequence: CASSQDESGSHPYEQYF. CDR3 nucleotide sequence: TGTGCCAGCAGCCAAGATGAGAGCGGGAGCCACCCCTACGAGCAGTACTTC.

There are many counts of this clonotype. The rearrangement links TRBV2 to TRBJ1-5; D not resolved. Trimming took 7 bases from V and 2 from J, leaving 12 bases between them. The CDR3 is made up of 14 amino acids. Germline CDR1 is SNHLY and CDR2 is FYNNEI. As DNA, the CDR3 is TGTGCCAGCAAGAGGAGTGAGGGCAATCAGCCCCAGCATTTT. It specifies CASKRSEGNQPQHF.

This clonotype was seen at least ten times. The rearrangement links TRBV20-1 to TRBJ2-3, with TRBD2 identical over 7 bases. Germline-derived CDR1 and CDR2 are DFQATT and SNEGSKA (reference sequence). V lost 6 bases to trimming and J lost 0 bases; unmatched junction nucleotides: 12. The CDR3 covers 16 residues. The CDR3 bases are TGCAGTGCAAAGCCATTCGTTAGCGGGAGCACAGATACGCAGTATTTT. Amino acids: CSAKPFVSGSTDTQYF.

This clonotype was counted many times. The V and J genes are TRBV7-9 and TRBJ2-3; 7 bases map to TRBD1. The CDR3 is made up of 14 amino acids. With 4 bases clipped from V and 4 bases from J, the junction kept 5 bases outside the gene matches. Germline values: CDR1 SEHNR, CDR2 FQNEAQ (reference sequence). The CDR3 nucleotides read TGTGCCAGCAGCTCCTCCCAGGGGGCAGATACGCAGTATTTT. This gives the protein CASSSSQGADTQYF.

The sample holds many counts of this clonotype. CDR3 sequence: CASSGRLGRESVGQFF. The CDR3 bases are TGTGCCAGCAGCGGCCGCCTTGGCAGGGAGTCTGTTGGGCAGTTCTTC. The J gene is TRBJ2-1, the V gene TRBV7-8; D assignment may be TRBD1 or TRBD2 (5 bases each). The CDR3 is 16 residues long. Germline assignment: CDR1 SGHVS and CDR2 FQNEAQ. V was pared by 5 bases and J by 12 bases, with 26 bases between.